These 16 T cell receptor beta chains came from one sample sequenced in a study of cytomegalovirus exposure and HLA in healthy donors. In the PCR, 60 Vbeta and 13 Jbeta primers were used. TCRdb's copy holds only in-frame clones and misses some; the assay was immunoSEQ multiplex PCR. Recorded here are fewer than 85,000 clones; the top ten clones represent about 5%. Sample: PBMCs. All receptors derive from a middle-aged woman in good health and CMV-seropositive.

CDR3 region: CATGEGQPQHF. As DNA, the CDR3 is TGTGCCACAGGGGAGGGCCAGCCCCAGCATTTT. This chain links TRBV10-3 with TRBJ1-5, with a tentative D call TRBD1 (6 bases). Germline V CDR1 and CDR2: ENHRY, SYGVKD. CDR3 length: 11 amino acids. V lost 10 bases and J 7 bases, leaving 11 bases between the germline ends.

This sequence joins TRBV15 and TRBJ2-1; possibly TRBD2 for D (6 bases). CDR1 LNHNV and CDR2 YYDKDF come from the germline V gene (reference sequence). V dropped 0 bases and J dropped 9 bases, with 15 bases sitting between them. The CDR3 runs 15 residues. Written as DNA, the CDR3 is TGTGCCACCAGCAGAGATCTTGGGGGGAGTAGTGAGCAGTTCTTC. As protein: CATSRDLGGSSEQFF.

The gene calls are TRBV19 and TRBJ2-3; D is perhaps TRBD2 (6 bases). Looked up from germline, CDR1 is LNHDA and CDR2 is SQIVND (reference sequence). The V and J ends lost 4 bases and 4 bases respectively, with 18 bases between them. This CDR3 has 16 residues. The chain's CDR3 is CASSTGLDGSADTQYF. The DNA of the CDR3 is TGTGCCAGTAGTACCGGTTTAGACGGGAGTGCAGATACGCAGTATTTT. Looking up the rest from reference TRBV19 and TRBJ2-3 gives the full variable domain: DGGITQSPKYLFRKEGQNVTLSCEQNLNHDAMYWYRQDPGQGLRLIYYSQIVNDFQKGDIAEGYSVSREKKESFPLTVTSAQKNPTAFYLCASSTGLDGSADTQYFGPGTRLTVL.

The chain links TRBV5-1 to TRBJ2-4, with 7 bases aligning to TRBD1. Trimming took 4 bases from V and 8 from J; bases not matched to a gene: 15. Germline V gene lookup returns CDR1 SGHRS and CDR2 YFSETQ. The CDR3 loop spans 16 amino acids. The CDR3 region is CASSPVSQGRRDIQYF. As DNA, the CDR3 is TGCGCCAGCAGCCCCGTATCACAGGGGAGAAGGGACATTCAGTACTTC.

CDR3: CASSADRAHPNEKLFF. Here the CDR3 DNA reads TGCGCCAGCAGCGCCGACAGGGCCCACCCTAATGAAAAACTGTTTTTT. This rearrangement joins TRBV5-1 to TRBJ1-4; 7 positions match TRBD1. The germline CDR1 and CDR2 sequences are SGHRS and YFSETQ. Unmatched junction bases numbered 9, after V lost 4 bases and J lost 3 bases. The CDR3 loop spans 16 amino acids.

The chain combines TRBV6-5 with TRBJ1-2; D unresolved. CDR3 length: 12 residues. V was pared by 8 bases and J by 1 base, with 8 bases between. CDR1 and CDR2 from the germline V gene are MNHEY and SVGAGI. CDR3 protein: CASRRVNYGYTF. Written as DNA, the CDR3 is TGTGCCAGCCGGAGAGTTAACTATGGCTACACCTTC.

V usage is TRBV7-9 and J usage is TRBJ1-4, with 11 positions matching TRBD1. Germline lookup yields CDR1 SEHNR and CDR2 FQNEAQ (reference sequence). V gave up 1 base and J gave up 6 bases; unmatched junction bases: 1. This CDR3 has 15 residues. The DNA of the CDR3 is TGTGCCAGCAGCTTAGAGGGACAGGGGGATGAAAAACTGTTTTTT. This translates into CASSLEGQGDEKLFF.

This chain connects TRBV7-2 to TRBJ2-7, with D possibly TRBD2 on 6 matching bases. The germline V gene has CDR1 SGHTA and CDR2 FQGNSA. The CDR3 totals 14 residues. Trimming took 3 bases from V and 4 from J, leaving 13 bases between them. The CDR3 bases are TGTGCCAGCAGCTTGTCGGGAGTACTTTACGAGCAGTACTTC. It is translated as CASSLSGVLYEQYF. The full variable domain, its missing parts supplied by reference TRBV7-2 and TRBJ2-7, is GAGVSQSPSNKVTEKGKDVELRCDPISGHTALYWYRQSLGQGLEFLIYFQGNSAPDKSGLPSDRFSAERTGGSVSTLTIQRTQQEDSAVYLCASSLSGVLYEQYFGPGTRLTVT.

The V gene is TRBV9, the J gene TRBJ2-2, with D unclear. Per germline, CDR1 SGDLS and CDR2 YYNGEE. The CDR3 extends over 14 amino acids. V lost 2 bases and J 3 bases, leaving 8 bases between the germline ends. CDR3 coding DNA: TGTGCCAGCAGCGTCCTACAGCACACCGGGGAGCTGTTTTTT. This codes for CASSVLQHTGELFF.

The CDR3 reads CASSPGQFNTGELFF. As DNA, the CDR3 is TGTGCCAGCAGCCCCGGACAGTTTAATACCGGGGAGCTGTTTTTT. The genes are TRBV25-1 and TRBJ2-2; D may be TRBD1 (6 bases). Trimming removed 6 bases at V and 5 bases at J, with 16 bases between. CDR1 and CDR2 from the germline V gene are MGHDK and SYGVNS. The CDR3 has 15 residues.

This chain joins TRBV4-2 and TRBJ1-5, with 10 bases that match TRBD1. Per the germline V gene, CDR1 is LGHNA and CDR2 is YNFKEQ. This CDR3 comprises 17 residues. J lost 4 bases, V lost 0 bases, and 6 bases had no gene match. The CDR3, as DNA: TGTGCCAGCAGCCAAGATCTCGGGGGACAGGGGAATCAGCCCCAGCATTTT. It codes for CASSQDLGGQGNQPQHF.

V gene TRBV9 combines with J gene TRBJ2-5; 7 positions agree with TRBD1. The V gene end was trimmed by 0 bases and the J gene end by 5 bases; junction bases not matched to a gene: 10. Germline assignment: CDR1 SGDLS and CDR2 YYNGEE. The CDR3 totals 16 residues. The CDR3 nucleotides read TGTGCCAGCAGCGTAGTACCCGGGACAGCCACGGAGACCCAGTACTTC. Encoded protein: CASSVVPGTATETQYF.

In nucleotides, the CDR3 is TGTGCCAGCAGCTTGGGACAGAGCTCTGGAAACACCATATATTTT. Its translation: CASSLGQSSGNTIYF. The chain couples TRBV5-4 to TRBJ1-3, with D possibly matching TRBD1 (5 bases). From germline, CDR1 is SGHNT and CDR2 YYREEE (reference sequence). This CDR3 spans 15 amino acids. Deletions cut 0 bases from V and 0 bases from J, with 7 bases between.

V usage is TRBV6-1 and J usage is TRBJ2-7; D unclear. V dropped 2 bases and J dropped 0 bases, with 8 bases sitting between them. CDR3 length: 14 residues. Germline CDR1 MNHNS, CDR2 SASEGT. The DNA of the CDR3 is TGTGCCAGCAGTGAAAGTTACTACTCCTACGAGCAGTACTTC. Translated: CASSESYYSYEQYF.

The chain employs TRBV9 and TRBJ2-1, with 9 bases lining up with TRBD2. This CDR3 is built from 15 residues. The V gene's germline CDR1 is SGDLS and CDR2 YYNGEE. V shed 0 bases, J shed 6 bases, and the junction held 4 bases outside the gene matches. The CDR3 spells CASSVVGGGANEQFF. CDR3 nucleotides: TGTGCCAGCAGCGTAGTGGGCGGGGGGGCCAATGAGCAGTTCTTC.

This rearrangement joins TRBV5-6 to TRBJ1-1; a possible D gene is TRBD1 (6 bases). The CDR3 has 15 amino acids. Between the trimmed V and J ends, which lost 1 base and 2 bases, there was a span of 12 bases. Germline-derived CDR1 and CDR2 are SGHDT and YYEEEE. CDR3 sequence reads: CASSLLLTGNTEAFF. CDR3 sequence (DNA): TGTGCCAGCAGCTTGCTTTTGACAGGCAACACTGAAGCTTTCTTT.